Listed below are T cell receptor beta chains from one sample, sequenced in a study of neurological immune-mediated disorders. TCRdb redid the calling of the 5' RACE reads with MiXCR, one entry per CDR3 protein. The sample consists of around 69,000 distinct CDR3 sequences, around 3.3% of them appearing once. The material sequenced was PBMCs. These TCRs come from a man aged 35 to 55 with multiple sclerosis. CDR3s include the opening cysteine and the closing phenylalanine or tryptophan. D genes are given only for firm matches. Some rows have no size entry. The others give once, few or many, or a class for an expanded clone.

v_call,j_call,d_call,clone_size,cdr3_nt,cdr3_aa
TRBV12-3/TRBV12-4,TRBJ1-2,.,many,TGTGCCAGCAGTTTACGGGGGTGGACGGGAAATTCTGGCTACACCTTC,CASSLRGWTGNSGYTF
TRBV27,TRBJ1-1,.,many,TGTGCCAGCAGTTTAAGGCGGTTAGGGGCGGAAAGGGCTGAAGCTTTCTTT,CASSLRRLGAERAEAFF
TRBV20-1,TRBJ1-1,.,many,TGCAGTGCTAGAGATCCTCCCCGGGGGAAAACTGAAGCTTTCTTT,CSARDPPRGKTEAFF
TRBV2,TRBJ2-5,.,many,TGTGCCAGCAGGACCGCAGAGACCCAGTACTTC,CASRTAETQYF
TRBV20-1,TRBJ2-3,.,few,TGCAGTGCAACGTGGAGCGAGGGCACAGATACGCAGTATTTT,CSATWSEGTDTQYF
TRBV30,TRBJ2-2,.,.,TGTGCCTGGAGTGTAGGGGGGTGGCCCGGGGAGCTGTTTTTT,CAWSVGGWPGELFF
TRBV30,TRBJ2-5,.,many,TGTGCCAGGGGGGGCAACCTCCGGGAGACCCAGTACTTC,CARGGNLRETQYF
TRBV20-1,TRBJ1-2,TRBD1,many,TGCAGTGCCTCGGTTACAGGGGGCAACCATGGCTACACCTTC,CSASVTGGNHGYTF
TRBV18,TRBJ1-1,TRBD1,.,TGTGCCAGCTCACCACAGGGACAGCTAAACTCGACTGAAGCTTTCTTT,CASSPQGQLNSTEAFF
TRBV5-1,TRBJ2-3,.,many,TGCGCCAGCAGCGCAACCAACGCTGATACGCAGTATTTT,CASSATNADTQYF
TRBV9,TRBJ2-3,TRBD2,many,TGTGCCAGCAGCGTAGCGCTTAGCGGGGGCACAGATACGCAGTATTTT,CASSVALSGGTDTQYF
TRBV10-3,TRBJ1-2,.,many,TGTGCCATCTCTAATGGGCAGGGAGGATTCGGCTATGGCTACACCTTC,CAISNGQGGFGYGYTF
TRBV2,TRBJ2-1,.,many,TGTGCCACCAAAGGACAGGGGCGGGGGGGCCTATCCTACAATGAGCAGTTCTTC,CATKGQGRGGLSYNEQFF
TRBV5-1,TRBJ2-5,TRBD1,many,TGCGCCAGCAGCTCCCGGACAGGGGTCCTCCAAGAGACCCAGTACTTC,CASSSRTGVLQETQYF
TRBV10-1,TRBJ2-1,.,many,TGCGCCAGCAGTGAGGGTCGGACAGCCTACAATGAGCAGTTCTTC,CASSEGRTAYNEQFF
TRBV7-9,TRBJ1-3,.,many,TGTGCCAGCAGCTTTAGAAACACCATATATTTT,CASSFRNTIYF
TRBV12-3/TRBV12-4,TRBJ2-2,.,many,TGTGCCAGCAGTTTACAGGGCGGCACCGGGGAGCTGTTTTTT,CASSLQGGTGELFF
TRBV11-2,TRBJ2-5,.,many,TGTGCCAGCAGCTTAGATCTAAGTACCCAGTACTTC,CASSLDLSTQYF
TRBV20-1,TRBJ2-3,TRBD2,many,TGCAGTGCTACCAGGCTAGCGGGCACTAGCACAGATACGCAGTATTTT,CSATRLAGTSTDTQYF
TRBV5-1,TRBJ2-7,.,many,TGCGCCAGCAGCTTCGGACGGGGGGCCGTCTCCTACGAGCAGTACTTC,CASSFGRGAVSYEQYF
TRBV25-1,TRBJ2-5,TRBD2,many,TGTGCCAGCAGTGCTACTAGCGTTCAAGAGACCCAGTACTTC,CASSATSVQETQYF
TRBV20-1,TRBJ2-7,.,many,TGCAGTGCCCGGGGATTAACCTACGAGCAGTACTTC,CSARGLTYEQYF
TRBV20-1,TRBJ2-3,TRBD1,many,TGCAGTGCAGAGGGGGCGACGAGCACAGATACGCAGTATTTT,CSAEGATSTDTQYF
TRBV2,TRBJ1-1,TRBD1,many,TGTGCCAGCACGGACAGGGGGGCTGGGACTGAAGCTTTCTTT,CASTDRGAGTEAFF
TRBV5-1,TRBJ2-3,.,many,TGCGCCAGCAGCTTGGCCGACATCCCCTCCGGAGATACGCAGTATTTT,CASSLADIPSGDTQYF
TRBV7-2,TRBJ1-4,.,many,TGTGCCAGCAGCCCGGACGGGCTGGGGAATGAAAAACTGTTTTTT,CASSPDGLGNEKLFF
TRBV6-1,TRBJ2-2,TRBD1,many,TGTGCCAGCAGTGAGGACAGGACGAACACCGGGGAGCTGTTTTTT,CASSEDRTNTGELFF
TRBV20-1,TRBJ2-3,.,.,TGCAGTGCTAGAGTGGTGTTCGCCGCAGATACGCAGTATTTT,CSARVVFAADTQYF
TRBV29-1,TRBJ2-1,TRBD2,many,TGCAGCGTTGAGGGACTAGCGGCCCCTGAGCAGTTCTTC,CSVEGLAAPEQFF
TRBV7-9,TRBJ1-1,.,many,TGTGCCAGCAGCTCCCTAGCCGTAGGGCCGTACACTGAAGCTTTCTTT,CASSSLAVGPYTEAFF
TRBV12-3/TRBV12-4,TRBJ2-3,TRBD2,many,TGTGCCAGCAGTAGGACTAGCGGGGGAGCAGATACGCAGTATTTT,CASSRTSGGADTQYF
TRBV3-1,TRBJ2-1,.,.,TGTGCCAGCAGCCAATACGGGCTAGCCAGAGCAAATGAGCAGTTCTTC,CASSQYGLARANEQFF
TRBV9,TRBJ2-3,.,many,TGTGCCAGCAGCGTAGTCCGCGCGGATACGCAGTATTTT,CASSVVRADTQYF
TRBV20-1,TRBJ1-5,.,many,TGCAGTGCGACCGAGGGAGGGCTCGATATTGGGAATCAGCCCCAGCATTTT,CSATEGGLDIGNQPQHF
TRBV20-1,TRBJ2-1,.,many,TGCAGTGCCCGACCAAGCGGAAGCTCCTACAATGAGCAGTTCTTC,CSARPSGSSYNEQFF
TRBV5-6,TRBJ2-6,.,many,TGTGCCAGCAGCTTGGTGTCTGGGGCCAACGTCCTGACTTTC,CASSLVSGANVLTF
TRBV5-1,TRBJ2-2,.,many,TGCGCCAGCAGTGAAGCCGGTACCGGGGAGCTGTTTTTT,CASSEAGTGELFF
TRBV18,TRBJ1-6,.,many,TGTGCCAGCCGCGTACAATCAGGGACGGATTCACCCCTCCACTTT,CASRVQSGTDSPLHF
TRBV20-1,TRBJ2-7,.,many,TGCAGTGCTAGCCTCTCGGGGCAGCCCTACGAGCAGTACTTC,CSASLSGQPYEQYF
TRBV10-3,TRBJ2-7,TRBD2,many,TGTGCCATCAGTGAGCAAAGCGGGAGGTCCTACGAGCAGTACTTC,CAISEQSGRSYEQYF
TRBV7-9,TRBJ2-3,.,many,TGTGCCACCAGCTTAACTGGGGGAGACACAGATACGCAGTATTTT,CATSLTGGDTDTQYF
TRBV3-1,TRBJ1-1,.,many,TGTGCCAGCAGCCAAGACGGGGTGGGGGACACTGAAGCTTTCTTT,CASSQDGVGDTEAFF
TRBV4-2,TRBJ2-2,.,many,TGTGCCAGCAGCCCCGGCCGTGAGAGTGTCACCGGGGAGCTGTTTTTT,CASSPGRESVTGELFF
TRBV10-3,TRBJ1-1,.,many,TGTGCCATCAGATTCCGACAGGATCACACTGAAGCTTTCTTT,CAIRFRQDHTEAFF